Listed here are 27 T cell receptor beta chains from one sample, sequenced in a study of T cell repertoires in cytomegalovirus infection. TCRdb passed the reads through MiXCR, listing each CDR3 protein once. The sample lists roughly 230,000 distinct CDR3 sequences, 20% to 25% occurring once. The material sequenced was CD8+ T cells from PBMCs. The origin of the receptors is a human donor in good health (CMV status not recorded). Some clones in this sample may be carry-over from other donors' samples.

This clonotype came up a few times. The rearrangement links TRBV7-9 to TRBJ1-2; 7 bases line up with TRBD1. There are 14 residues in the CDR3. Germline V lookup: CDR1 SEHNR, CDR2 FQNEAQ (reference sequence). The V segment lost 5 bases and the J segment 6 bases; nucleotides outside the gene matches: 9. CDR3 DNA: TGTGCCAGCAGCCCCCCGACAGGGAAGGATGGCTACACCTTC. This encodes CASSPPTGKDGYTF. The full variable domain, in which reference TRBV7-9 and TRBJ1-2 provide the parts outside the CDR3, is DTGVSQNPRHKITKRGQNVTFRCDPISEHNRLYWYRQTLGQGPEFLTYFQNEAQLEKSRLLSDRFSAERPKGSFSTLEIQRTEQGDSAMYLCASSPPTGKDGYTFGSGTRLTVV.

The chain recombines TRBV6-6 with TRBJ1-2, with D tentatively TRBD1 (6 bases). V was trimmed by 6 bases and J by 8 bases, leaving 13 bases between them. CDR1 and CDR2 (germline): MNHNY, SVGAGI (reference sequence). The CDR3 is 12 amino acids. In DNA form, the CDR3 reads TGTGCCAGCAGCCAACCAGGGGTCGGCTACACCTTC. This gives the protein CASSQPGVGYTF.

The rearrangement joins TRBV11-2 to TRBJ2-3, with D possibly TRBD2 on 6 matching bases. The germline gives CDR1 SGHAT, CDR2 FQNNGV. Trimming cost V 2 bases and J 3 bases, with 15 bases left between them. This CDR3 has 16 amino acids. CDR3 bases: TGTGCCAGCAGCTTATTCCAAGCGGGCGGGACAGATACGCAGTATTTT. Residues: CASSLFQAGGTDTQYF. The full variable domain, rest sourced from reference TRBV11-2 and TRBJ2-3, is EAGVAQSPRYKIIEKRQSVAFWCNPISGHATLYWYQQILGQGPKLLIQFQNNGVVDDSQLPKDRFSAERLKGVDSTLKIQPAKLEDSAVYLCASSLFQAGGTDTQYFGPGTRLTVL.

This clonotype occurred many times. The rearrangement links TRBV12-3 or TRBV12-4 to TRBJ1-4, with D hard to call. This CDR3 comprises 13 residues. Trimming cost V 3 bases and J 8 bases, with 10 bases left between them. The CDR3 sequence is CASSFPPMEKLFF. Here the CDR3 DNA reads TGTGCCAGCAGTTTCCCCCCGATGGAAAAACTGTTTTTT.

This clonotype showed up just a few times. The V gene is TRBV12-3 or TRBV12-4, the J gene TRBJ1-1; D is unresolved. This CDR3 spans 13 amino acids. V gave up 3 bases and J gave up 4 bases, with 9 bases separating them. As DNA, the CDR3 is TGTGCCAGCAGTTTCCTGGGTCCCACTGAAGCTTTCTTT. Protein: CASSFLGPTEAFF.

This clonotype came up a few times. The CDR3 bases are TGTGCCAGCAGCAGAGAGGACACTGAAGCTTTCTTT. Translating gives CASSREDTEAFF. The chain couples TRBV28 to TRBJ1-1; no reliable D call. Germline lookup yields CDR1 MDHEN and CDR2 SYDVKM. Trimming took 6 bases from V and 3 from J, leaving 8 bases between them. The CDR3 totals 12 residues. Based on the CDR3 plus reference TRBV28 and TRBJ1-1, the full variable domain is DVKVTQSSRYLVKRTGEKVFLECVQDMDHENMFWYRQDPGLGLRLIYFSYDVKMKEKGDIPEGYSVSREKKERFSLILESASTNQTSMYLCASSREDTEAFFGQGTRLTVV.

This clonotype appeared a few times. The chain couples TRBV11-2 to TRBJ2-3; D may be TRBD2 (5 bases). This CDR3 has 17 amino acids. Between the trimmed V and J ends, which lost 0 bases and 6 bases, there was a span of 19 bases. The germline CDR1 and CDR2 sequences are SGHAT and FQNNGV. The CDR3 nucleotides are TGTGCCAGCAGCTTAGATCTCCGCACCGACGGCGGGGATACGCAGTATTTT. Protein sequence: CASSLDLRTDGGDTQYF.

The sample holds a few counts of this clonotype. CDR3 region: CASSGKTEFSYEQYF. The CDR3 coding sequence is TGTGCCAGCAGTGGAAAGACAGAATTCTCGTACGAGCAGTACTTC. The chain joins TRBV28 to TRBJ2-7; a possible D gene is TRBD1 (5 bases). The CDR3 sequence is 15 residues long. The germline V gene has CDR1 MDHEN and CDR2 SYDVKM. V was cut by 5 bases and J by 4 bases, with 18 bases left in between.

CDR3: CSAFRREPLSLAEQYF. CDR3 nucleotides: TGCAGTGCCTTCCGACGGGAGCCCCTCTCTCTGGCCGAGCAGTACTTC. The chain employs TRBV20-1 and TRBJ2-7, with a possible D match to TRBD2 (6 bases). The germline V and J ends were trimmed by 6 bases and 6 bases, with 27 bases remaining between them. Germline lookup yields CDR1 DFQATT and CDR2 SNEGSKA (reference sequence). The CDR3 runs 16 residues.

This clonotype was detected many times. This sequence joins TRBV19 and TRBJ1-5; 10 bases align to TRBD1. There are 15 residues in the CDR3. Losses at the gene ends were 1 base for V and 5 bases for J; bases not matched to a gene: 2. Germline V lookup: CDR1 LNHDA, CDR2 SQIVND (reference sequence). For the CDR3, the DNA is TGTGCCAGTAGTATAGTGGGGACAGGGGATCAGCCCCAGCATTTT. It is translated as CASSIVGTGDQPQHF.

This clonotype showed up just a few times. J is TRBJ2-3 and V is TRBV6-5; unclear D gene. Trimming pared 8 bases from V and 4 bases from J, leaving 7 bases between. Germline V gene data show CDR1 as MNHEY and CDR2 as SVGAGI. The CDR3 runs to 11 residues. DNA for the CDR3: TGTGCCAGCGGAGTTCCAGATACGCAGTATTTT. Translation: CASGVPDTQYF.

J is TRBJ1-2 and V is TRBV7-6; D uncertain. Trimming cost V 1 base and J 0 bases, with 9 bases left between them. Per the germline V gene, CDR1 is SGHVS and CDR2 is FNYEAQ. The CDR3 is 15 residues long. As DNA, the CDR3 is TGTGCCAGCAGCTTAGGGTGGCGGGCTAACTATGGCTACACCTTC. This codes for CASSLGWRANYGYTF. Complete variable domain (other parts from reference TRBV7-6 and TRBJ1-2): GAGVSQSPRYKVTKRGQDVALRCDPISGHVSLYWYRQALGQGPEFLTYFNYEAQQDKSGLPNDRFSAERPEGSISTLTIQRTEQRDSAMYRCASSLGWRANYGYTFGSGTRLTVV.

CDR3 region: CASSLGDRVVGGYTF. In DNA, the CDR3 is TGTGCCAGCAGCTTAGGGGACAGGGTTGTCGGTGGCTACACCTTC. The chain recombines TRBV7-9 with TRBJ1-2; 9 nucleotides align to TRBD1. CDR3 length: 15 amino acids. The junction had 7 bases not matched to a gene; V was cut back by 1 base and J by 7 bases. The germline CDR1 and CDR2 sequences are SEHNR and FQNEAQ (reference sequence).

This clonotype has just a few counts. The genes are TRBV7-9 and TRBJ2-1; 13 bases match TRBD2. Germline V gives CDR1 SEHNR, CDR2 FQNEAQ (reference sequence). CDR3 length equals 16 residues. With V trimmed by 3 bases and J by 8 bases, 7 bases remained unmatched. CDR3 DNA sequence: TGTGCCAGCAGCTTGGGGAGGGGACTAGCGGGGTATGAGCAGTTCTTC. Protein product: CASSLGRGLAGYEQFF.

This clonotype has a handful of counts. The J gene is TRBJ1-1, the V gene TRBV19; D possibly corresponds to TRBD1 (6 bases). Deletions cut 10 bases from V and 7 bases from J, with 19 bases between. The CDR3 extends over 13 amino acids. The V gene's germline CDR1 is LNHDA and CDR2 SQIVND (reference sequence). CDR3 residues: CATTPQGLLEAFF. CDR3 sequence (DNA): TGTGCCACTACCCCACAGGGACTCCTTGAAGCTTTCTTT.

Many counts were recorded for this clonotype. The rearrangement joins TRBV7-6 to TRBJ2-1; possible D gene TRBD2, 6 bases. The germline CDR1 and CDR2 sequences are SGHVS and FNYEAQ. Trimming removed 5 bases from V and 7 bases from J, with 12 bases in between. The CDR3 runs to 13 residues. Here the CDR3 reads CASSPLGLNEQFF. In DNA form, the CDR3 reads TGTGCCAGCAGCCCCCTGGGACTGAATGAGCAGTTCTTC.

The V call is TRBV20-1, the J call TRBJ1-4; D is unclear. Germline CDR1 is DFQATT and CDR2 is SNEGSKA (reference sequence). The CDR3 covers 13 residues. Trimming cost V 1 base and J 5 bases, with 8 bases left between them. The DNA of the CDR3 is TGCAGTGCTAGAGTACCGGTGAATGAAAAACTGTTTTTT. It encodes CSARVPVNEKLFF.

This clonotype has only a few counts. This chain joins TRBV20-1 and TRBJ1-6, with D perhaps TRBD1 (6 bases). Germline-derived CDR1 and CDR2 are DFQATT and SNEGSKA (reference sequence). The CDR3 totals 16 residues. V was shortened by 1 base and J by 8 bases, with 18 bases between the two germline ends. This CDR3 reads CSARAFGRGGDSPLHF. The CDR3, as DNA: TGCAGTGCTAGAGCCTTTGGGAGGGGGGGGGATTCACCCCTCCACTTT.

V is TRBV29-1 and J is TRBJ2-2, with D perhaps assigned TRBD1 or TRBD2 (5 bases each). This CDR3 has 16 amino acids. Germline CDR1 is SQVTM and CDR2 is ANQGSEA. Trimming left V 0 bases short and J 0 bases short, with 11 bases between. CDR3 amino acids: CSVEDFGTANTGELFF. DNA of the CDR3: TGCAGCGTTGAAGATTTTGGGACGGCGAACACCGGGGAGCTGTTTTTT.

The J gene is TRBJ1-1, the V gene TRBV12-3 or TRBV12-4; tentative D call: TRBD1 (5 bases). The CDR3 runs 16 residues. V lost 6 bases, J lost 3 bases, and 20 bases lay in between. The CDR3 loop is CASRDTGTWGYTEAFF. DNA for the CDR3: TGTGCCAGCAGGGACACCGGGACGTGGGGGTACACTGAAGCTTTCTTT.

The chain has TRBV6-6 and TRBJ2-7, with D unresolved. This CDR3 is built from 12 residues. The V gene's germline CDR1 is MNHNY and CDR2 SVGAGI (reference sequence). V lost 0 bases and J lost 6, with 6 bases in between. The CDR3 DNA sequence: TGTGCCAGCAGTTACTCAGGGTTCGAGCAGTACTTC. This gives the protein CASSYSGFEQYF.

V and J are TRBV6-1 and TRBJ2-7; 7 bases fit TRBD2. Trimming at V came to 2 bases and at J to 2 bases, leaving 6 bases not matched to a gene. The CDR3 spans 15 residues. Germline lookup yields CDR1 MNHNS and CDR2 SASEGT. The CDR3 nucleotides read TGTGCCAGCAGTGAACCCGCAGCGGGGACCTACGAGCAGTACTTC. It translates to CASSEPAAGTYEQYF.

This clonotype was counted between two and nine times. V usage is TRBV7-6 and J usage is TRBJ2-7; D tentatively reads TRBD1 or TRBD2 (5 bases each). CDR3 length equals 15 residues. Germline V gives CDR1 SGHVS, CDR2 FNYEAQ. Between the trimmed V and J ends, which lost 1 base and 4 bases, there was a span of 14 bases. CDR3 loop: CASSLEAGSGYEQYF. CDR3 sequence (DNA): TGTGCCAGCAGCTTAGAGGCAGGGAGCGGTTACGAGCAGTACTTC.

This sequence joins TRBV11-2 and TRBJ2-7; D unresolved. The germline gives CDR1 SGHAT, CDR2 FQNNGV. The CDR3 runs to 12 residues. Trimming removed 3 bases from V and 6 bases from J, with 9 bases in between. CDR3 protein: CASSFTLFEQYF. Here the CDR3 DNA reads TGTGCCAGCAGCTTTACCCTATTCGAGCAGTACTTC.

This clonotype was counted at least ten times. The CDR3 sequence is CASSPDPNTGELFF. CDR3 in DNA: TGTGCCAGCAGCCCCGATCCGAACACCGGGGAGCTGTTTTTT. The J gene is TRBJ2-2, the V gene TRBV7-7; D unclear. V was trimmed by 5 bases and J by 0 bases, leaving 7 bases between them. Germline CDR1 and CDR2: SSHAT and FNYEAQ (reference sequence). The CDR3 totals 14 residues. The variable domain in full, with the rest retrieved from reference TRBV7-7 and TRBJ2-2, is GAGVSQSPRYKVTKRGQDVTLRCDPISSHATLYWYQQALGQGPEFLTYFNYEAQPDKSGLPSDRFSAERPEGSISTLTIQRTEQRDSAMYRCASSPDPNTGELFFGEGSRLTVL.

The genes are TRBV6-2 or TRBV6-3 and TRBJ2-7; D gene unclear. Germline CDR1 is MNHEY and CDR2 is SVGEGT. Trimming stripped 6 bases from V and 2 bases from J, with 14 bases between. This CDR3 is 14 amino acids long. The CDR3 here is CASRRSGRAYEQYF. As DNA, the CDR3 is TGTGCCAGCAGACGCTCGGGCCGGGCCTACGAGCAGTACTTC.

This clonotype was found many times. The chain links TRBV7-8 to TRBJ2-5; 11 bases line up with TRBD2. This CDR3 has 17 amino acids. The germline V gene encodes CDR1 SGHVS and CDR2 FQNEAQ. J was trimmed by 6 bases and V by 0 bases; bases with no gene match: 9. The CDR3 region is CASSLALGSGGAKTQYF. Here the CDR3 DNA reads TGTGCCAGCAGCTTAGCGCTTGGTAGCGGGGGGGCGAAGACCCAGTACTTC. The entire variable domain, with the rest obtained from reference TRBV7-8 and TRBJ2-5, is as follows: GAGVSQSPRYKVAKRGQDVALRCDPISGHVSLFWYQQALGQGPEFLTYFQNEAQLDKSGLPSDRFFAERPEGSVSTLKIQRTQQEDSAVYLCASSLALGSGGAKTQYFGPGTRLLVL.